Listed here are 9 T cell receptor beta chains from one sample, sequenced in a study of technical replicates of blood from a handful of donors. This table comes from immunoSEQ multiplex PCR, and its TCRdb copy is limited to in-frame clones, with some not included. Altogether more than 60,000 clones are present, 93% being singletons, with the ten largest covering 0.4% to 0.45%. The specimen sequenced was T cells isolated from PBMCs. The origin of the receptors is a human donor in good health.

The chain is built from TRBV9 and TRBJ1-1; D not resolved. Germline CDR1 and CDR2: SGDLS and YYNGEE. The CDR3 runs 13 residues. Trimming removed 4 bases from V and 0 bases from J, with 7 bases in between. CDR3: CASSFTMNTEAFF. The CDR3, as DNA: TGTGCCAGCAGCTTTACTATGAACACTGAAGCTTTCTTT. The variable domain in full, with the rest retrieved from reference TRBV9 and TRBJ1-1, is DSGVTQTPKHLITATGQRVTLRCSPRSGDLSVYWYQQSLDQGLQFLIQYYNGEERAKGNILERFSAQQFPDLHSELNLSSLELGDSALYFCASSFTMNTEAFFGQGTRLTVV.

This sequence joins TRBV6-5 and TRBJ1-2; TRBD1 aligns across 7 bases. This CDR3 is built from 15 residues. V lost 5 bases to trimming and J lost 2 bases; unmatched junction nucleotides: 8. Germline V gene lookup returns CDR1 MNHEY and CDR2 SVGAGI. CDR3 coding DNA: TGTGCCAGCAGTCGGGACAGATCCCCAAACTATGGCTACACCTTC. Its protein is CASSRDRSPNYGYTF.

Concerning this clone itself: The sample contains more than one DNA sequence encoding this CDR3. DNA of the CDR3: TGTGCCAGCAGTACAGGGACCTACGAGCAGTACTTC. Protein: CASSTGTYEQYF. V and J are TRBV25-1 and TRBJ2-7, with D possibly being TRBD1 (6 bases). Germline loops: CDR1 MGHDK, CDR2 SYGVNS. Trimming shortened V by 5 bases and J by 2 bases, and 7 bases separated the two germline ends. The CDR3 contains 12 residues.

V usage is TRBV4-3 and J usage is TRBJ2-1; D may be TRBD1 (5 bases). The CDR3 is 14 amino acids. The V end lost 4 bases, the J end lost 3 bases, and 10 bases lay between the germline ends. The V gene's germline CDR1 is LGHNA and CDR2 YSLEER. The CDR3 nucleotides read TGCGCCAGCAGCCCCGATGACAGCTACAATGAGCAGTTCTTC. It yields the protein CASSPDDSYNEQFF.

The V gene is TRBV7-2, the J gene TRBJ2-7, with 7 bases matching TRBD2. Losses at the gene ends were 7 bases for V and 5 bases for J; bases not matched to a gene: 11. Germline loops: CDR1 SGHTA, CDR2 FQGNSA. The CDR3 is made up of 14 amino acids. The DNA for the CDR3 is TGTGCCAGCAACCCCGGGCGGGAGTTAAACGAGCAGTACTTC. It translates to CASNPGRELNEQYF. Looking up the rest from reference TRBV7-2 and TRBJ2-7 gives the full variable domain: GAGVSQSPSNKVTEKGKDVELRCDPISGHTALYWYRQSLGQGLEFLIYFQGNSAPDKSGLPSDRFSAERTGGSVSTLTIQRTQQEDSAVYLCASNPGRELNEQYFGPGTRLTVT.

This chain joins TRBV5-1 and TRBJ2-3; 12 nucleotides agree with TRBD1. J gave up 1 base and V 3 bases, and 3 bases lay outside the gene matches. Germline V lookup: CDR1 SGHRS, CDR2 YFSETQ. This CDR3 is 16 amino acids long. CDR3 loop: CASSWGQGAGTDTQYF. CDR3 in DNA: TGCGCCAGCAGCTGGGGACAGGGGGCGGGCACAGATACGCAGTATTTT.

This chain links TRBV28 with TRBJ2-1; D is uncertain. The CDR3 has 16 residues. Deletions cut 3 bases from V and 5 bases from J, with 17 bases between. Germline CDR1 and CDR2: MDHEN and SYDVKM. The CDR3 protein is CASSLSDRVLNNEQFF. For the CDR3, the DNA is TGTGCCAGCAGTTTGAGTGACCGGGTGCTGAACAATGAGCAGTTCTTC. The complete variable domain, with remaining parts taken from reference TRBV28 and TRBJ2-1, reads DVKVTQSSRYLVKRTGEKVFLECVQDMDHENMFWYRQDPGLGLRLIYFSYDVKMKEKGDIPEGYSVSREKKERFSLILESASTNQTSMYLCASSLSDRVLNNEQFFGPGTRLTVL.

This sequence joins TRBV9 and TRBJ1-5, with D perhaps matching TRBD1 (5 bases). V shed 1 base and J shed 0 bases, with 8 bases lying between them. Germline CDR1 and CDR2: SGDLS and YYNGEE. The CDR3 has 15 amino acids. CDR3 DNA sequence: TGTGCCAGCAGCGTACAGGGTTTTAGCAATCAGCCCCAGCATTTT. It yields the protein CASSVQGFSNQPQHF.

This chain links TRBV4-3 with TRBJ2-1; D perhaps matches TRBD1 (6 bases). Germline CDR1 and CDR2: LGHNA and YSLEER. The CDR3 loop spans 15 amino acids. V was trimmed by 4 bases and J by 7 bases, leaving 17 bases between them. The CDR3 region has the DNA TGCGCCAGCAGCCCTCAATCAGGGGTGAGGAATGAGCAGTTCTTC. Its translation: CASSPQSGVRNEQFF.